This T cell receptor beta chain was profiled in a study of T cell repertoires in cytomegalovirus infection. Study context: Newly reported HLA-C-restricted and thoroughly characterized HLA-B-restricted CMV epitopes were employed. Shared public TCR beta signatures pointed to both CMV infection and a matching HLA type.

TCRdb re-called the reads with MiXCR, one entry per CDR3 protein. The data show approximately 1,000,000 distinct CDR3 sequences, with approximately 31% seen just once and more than 12% held by the top ten. General study results and limits: Frequencies of public TCR beta families were cumulated, and this identified carriers of CMV plus the relevant HLA. Dominant in the ex vivo response were TCR beta clonotypes restricted by HLA-C and specific for CMV.

The length of the CDR3 is 17 residues. J gave up 3 bases and V 5 bases, and 13 bases lay outside the gene matches. The germline V gene encodes CDR1 SGHTA and CDR2 FQGNSA. This clonotype appeared many times. Antigen unknown. This sequence was found in a human donor in good health (CMV status not recorded). Some clones in this sample may be carry-over from other donors' samples. The chain carries TRBV7-2 and TRBJ1-3; 7 positions match TRBD1. The sample here was cultured CD8+ T cells from PBMCs, taken from culture after CMV antigen stimulation. CDR3 nucleotide sequence: TGTGCCAGCAGCCCAGGACAGGTCCTCAGGGGTGGAAACACCATATATTTT. This sequence encodes CASSPGQVLRGGNTIYF.